These T cell receptor beta chains were read from a single sample in a study of T cell responses to AZD1222 COVID-19 vaccine. Here immunoSEQ multiplex PCR was the method, and the copy in TCRdb shows in-frame clones only, minus some. Counted here are 90,000 to 130,000 clones, about 94% occurring once; the ten biggest clones make up 2.9%. The sequencing used peripheral blood, collected 28 days after the second AZD1222 dose. Receptors originate from an adult who received the AZD1222 COVID-19 vaccine. Each CDR3 is given with its conserved first and last residue. A D gene is named only where the DNA matches it firmly. The size field is filled for only some rows; it gives once, few, many or a size class.

d_call: NA
j_call: TRBJ2-5
clone_size: NA
v_call: TRBV12-3/TRBV12-4
cdr3_nt: TGTGCCAGCAGGGGGACAGAGACCCAGTACTTC
cdr3_aa: CASRGTETQYF

d_call: TRBD1
j_call: TRBJ1-2
clone_size: NA
v_call: TRBV27
cdr3_nt: TGTGCCAGCAGTTTATCGTCAGGGGGCTATGGCTACACCTTC
cdr3_aa: CASSLSSGGYGYTF

d_call: NA
j_call: TRBJ2-1
clone_size: NA
v_call: TRBV7-2
cdr3_nt: TGTGCCAGCAGCTCGTCCGGCGGAAGCTACAATGAGCAGTTCTTC
cdr3_aa: CASSSSGGSYNEQFF

d_call: NA
j_call: TRBJ2-1
clone_size: once
v_call: TRBV5-1
cdr3_nt: TGCGCCAGCAGCTCCAGACCGACAGAGCCAGCGTTCTTC
cdr3_aa: CASSSRPTEPAFF

d_call: NA
j_call: TRBJ2-7
clone_size: NA
v_call: TRBV11-2
cdr3_nt: TGTGCCAGCAGCTTAGGTTTTTCCAGCTACGAGCAGTACTTC
cdr3_aa: CASSLGFSSYEQYF

d_call: NA
j_call: TRBJ2-7
clone_size: once
v_call: TRBV13
cdr3_nt: TGTGCCAGCACCCTGGGTGGGAGCTCCTACGAGCAGTACTTC
cdr3_aa: CASTLGGSSYEQYF

d_call: NA
j_call: TRBJ1-1
clone_size: NA
v_call: TRBV6-5
cdr3_nt: TGTGCCAGCACCCGGCGGGAACAACGGAACACTGAAGCTTTCTTT
cdr3_aa: CASTRREQRNTEAFF

d_call: NA
j_call: TRBJ1-6
clone_size: NA
v_call: TRBV19
cdr3_nt: TGTGCCAGTAGTGACCCCGGGGCACCCCTCCACTTT
cdr3_aa: CASSDPGAPLHF

d_call: NA
j_call: TRBJ2-2
clone_size: NA
v_call: TRBV5-5
cdr3_nt: TGTGCCAGCAGCTTCCGGGGCAGCATGAACACCGGGGAGCTGTTTTTT
cdr3_aa: CASSFRGSMNTGELFF

d_call: TRBD1
j_call: TRBJ2-7
clone_size: NA
v_call: TRBV18
cdr3_nt: TGTGCCAGCTCACCAGGGGACAGGGTGTACGAGCAGTACTTC
cdr3_aa: CASSPGDRVYEQYF

d_call: TRBD1
j_call: TRBJ1-2
clone_size: NA
v_call: TRBV19
cdr3_nt: TGTGCCAGTAGTAGAGGGACAGGTTCTAACTATGGCTACACCTTC
cdr3_aa: CASSRGTGSNYGYTF

d_call: NA
j_call: TRBJ2-7
clone_size: NA
v_call: TRBV12-2
cdr3_nt: TGTGCAAGTCGCTTACACCTAGTATCCTACGAGCAGTACTTC
cdr3_aa: CASRLHLVSYEQYF

d_call: NA
j_call: TRBJ2-1
clone_size: once
v_call: TRBV13
cdr3_nt: TGTGCCAGCAGCTTAAGGGGGGCGCCTTACAATGAGCAGTTCTTC
cdr3_aa: CASSLRGAPYNEQFF

d_call: NA
j_call: TRBJ1-5
clone_size: NA
v_call: TRBV3-1/TRBV3-2
cdr3_nt: TGTGCCAGCAGCCAAGGGTCAATCCAACGGGGGGCAAAGGGGCATCAGCCCCAGCATTTT
cdr3_aa: CASSQGSIQRGAKGHQPQHF

d_call: NA
j_call: TRBJ2-1
clone_size: NA
v_call: TRBV7-9
cdr3_nt: TGTGCCAGCAGCTTATGGGGCTCCACGAAAGGTACAACAAATGAGCAGTTCTTC
cdr3_aa: CASSLWGSTKGTTNEQFF

d_call: NA
j_call: TRBJ1-5
clone_size: NA
v_call: TRBV4-2
cdr3_nt: TGTGCCAGCAGCCAAGATAACGGCGGATCATCGCCCCAGCATTTT
cdr3_aa: CASSQDNGGSSPQHF

d_call: NA
j_call: TRBJ1-2
clone_size: NA
v_call: TRBV3-1/TRBV3-2
cdr3_nt: TGTGCCAGCAGCCAGGGGACTAACTATGGCTACACCTTC
cdr3_aa: CASSQGTNYGYTF

d_call: NA
j_call: TRBJ1-1
clone_size: NA
v_call: TRBV5-1
cdr3_nt: TGCGCCAGCAGCCCCTCCGCAGGGGCTCGGGGCACTGAAGCTTTCTTT
cdr3_aa: CASSPSAGARGTEAFF

d_call: NA
j_call: TRBJ2-5
clone_size: NA
v_call: TRBV2
cdr3_nt: TGTGCCAGCAGTGAAGCGATGGAGACCCAGTACTTC
cdr3_aa: CASSEAMETQYF

d_call: NA
j_call: TRBJ1-1
clone_size: NA
v_call: TRBV6-5
cdr3_nt: TGTGCCAGCAGTTACTCGGGCAGGGTGGGTACTGAAGCTTTCTTT
cdr3_aa: CASSYSGRVGTEAFF

d_call: NA
j_call: TRBJ1-2
clone_size: few
v_call: TRBV3-1/TRBV3-2
cdr3_nt: TGTGCCAGCAGCCAAGGTTCCGGATTCCGGGGCTACACCTTC
cdr3_aa: CASSQGSGFRGYTF

d_call: NA
j_call: TRBJ1-1
clone_size: NA
v_call: TRBV10-2
cdr3_nt: TGCGCCAGCAGAAGGGAGTCTGAAGCTTTCTTT
cdr3_aa: CASRRESEAFF

d_call: NA
j_call: TRBJ2-3
clone_size: NA
v_call: TRBV7-8
cdr3_nt: TGTGCCAGCAGCTTACTTTCCCCCACAGATACGCAGTATTTT
cdr3_aa: CASSLLSPTDTQYF

d_call: NA
j_call: TRBJ2-5
clone_size: NA
v_call: TRBV7-2
cdr3_nt: TGTGCCAGCACCCCATGGGATGGAGGGGCGTGGAACTTC
cdr3_aa: CASTPWDGGAWNF

d_call: NA
j_call: TRBJ2-1
clone_size: NA
v_call: TRBV21-1
cdr3_nt: TGTGCCAGCCCCGACGGGGGGCCCAATGAGCAGTTCTTC
cdr3_aa: CASPDGGPNEQFF

d_call: NA
j_call: TRBJ1-1
clone_size: once
v_call: TRBV30
cdr3_nt: TGTGCCTGGAGTGTGGGGGGCGGAGGCACTGAAGCTTTCTTT
cdr3_aa: CAWSVGGGGTEAFF

d_call: NA
j_call: TRBJ1-4
clone_size: NA
v_call: TRBV5-1
cdr3_nt: TGCGCCAGCAGCTTGTATTGGCAGGGTGATGAAAAACTGTTTTTT
cdr3_aa: CASSLYWQGDEKLFF

d_call: NA
j_call: TRBJ1-5
clone_size: NA
v_call: TRBV6-5
cdr3_nt: TGTGCCAGCAGTTACCGGGGAAATCAGCCCCAGCATTTT
cdr3_aa: CASSYRGNQPQHF

d_call: NA
j_call: TRBJ2-2
clone_size: NA
v_call: TRBV3-1/TRBV3-2
cdr3_nt: TGTGCCAGCAGCCAAGGACGGTTGAACACCGGGGAGCTGTTTTTT
cdr3_aa: CASSQGRLNTGELFF

d_call: NA
j_call: TRBJ2-1
clone_size: NA
v_call: TRBV6-5
cdr3_nt: TGTGCCAGCAGTAGGACAAGCCTCTCCTACAATGAGCAGTTCTTC
cdr3_aa: CASSRTSLSYNEQFF

d_call: NA
j_call: TRBJ1-2
clone_size: NA
v_call: TRBV11-2
cdr3_nt: TGTGCCAGCAGCTTCGGGACGTATGGCTACACCTTC
cdr3_aa: CASSFGTYGYTF

d_call: TRBD1
j_call: TRBJ1-5
clone_size: NA
v_call: TRBV4-1
cdr3_nt: TGCGCCAGCAGCCAAGAAGGAGGACAGGGCCAGCCCCAGCATTTT
cdr3_aa: CASSQEGGQGQPQHF

d_call: NA
j_call: TRBJ2-1
clone_size: NA
v_call: TRBV5-1
cdr3_nt: TGCGCCAGCCTCGAGGACACTCACAATGAGCAGTTCTTC
cdr3_aa: CASLEDTHNEQFF

d_call: TRBD1
j_call: TRBJ1-3
clone_size: NA
v_call: TRBV14
cdr3_nt: TGTGCCAGCAGCCCAGGGACAGGGGATTGGATTGGAAACACCATATATTTT
cdr3_aa: CASSPGTGDWIGNTIYF

d_call: TRBD1
j_call: TRBJ1-3
clone_size: NA
v_call: TRBV19
cdr3_nt: TGTGCCAGTAGTCTGGGGACAGCCGGAAACACCATATATTTT
cdr3_aa: CASSLGTAGNTIYF

d_call: NA
j_call: TRBJ1-6
clone_size: NA
v_call: TRBV2
cdr3_nt: TGTGCCAGCAGCCCGGCGATTTATAATTCACCCCTCCACTTT
cdr3_aa: CASSPAIYNSPLHF

d_call: NA
j_call: TRBJ2-1
clone_size: NA
v_call: TRBV3-1/TRBV3-2
cdr3_nt: TGTGCCAGCAGCGGACAAAATGAGCAGTTCTTC
cdr3_aa: CASSGQNEQFF

d_call: NA
j_call: TRBJ2-2
clone_size: NA
v_call: TRBV15
cdr3_nt: TGTGCCACCAGTGATGGCCGCAAGGCGGGGGAGCTGTTTTTT
cdr3_aa: CATSDGRKAGELFF

d_call: NA
j_call: TRBJ2-2
clone_size: NA
v_call: TRBV29-1
cdr3_nt: TGCAGCGCCCGGACCGGGTGGTTGGACACCGGGGAGCTGTTTTTT
cdr3_aa: CSARTGWLDTGELFF

d_call: TRBD2
j_call: TRBJ2-7
clone_size: few
v_call: TRBV18
cdr3_nt: TGTGCCAGCTCACCCAAGGCGGCTAGCGGGAGGGACTACGAGCAGTACTTC
cdr3_aa: CASSPKAASGRDYEQYF

d_call: TRBD1
j_call: TRBJ1-3
clone_size: NA
v_call: TRBV2
cdr3_nt: TGTGCCGGGTCGACAGGGCCGGTAAACACCATATATTTT
cdr3_aa: CAGSTGPVNTIYF

d_call: NA
j_call: TRBJ1-2
clone_size: NA
v_call: TRBV18
cdr3_nt: TGTGCCAGCTCACAACGCTCAGGAATTACTAACTATGGCTACACCTTC
cdr3_aa: CASSQRSGITNYGYTF

d_call: TRBD1
j_call: TRBJ2-1
clone_size: NA
v_call: TRBV29-1
cdr3_nt: TGCAGCGTTGAACCACAGGGGACTGAGCAGTTCTTC
cdr3_aa: CSVEPQGTEQFF

d_call: NA
j_call: TRBJ1-2
clone_size: NA
v_call: TRBV14
cdr3_nt: TGTGCCAGCAGCCCGATAGGGGAGGCCTACTATGGCTACACCTTC
cdr3_aa: CASSPIGEAYYGYTF

d_call: TRBD1
j_call: TRBJ1-1
clone_size: NA
v_call: TRBV5-8
cdr3_nt: TGTGCCAGCAGCTACAGCCGGAAGGGGGCCAGGAACACTGAAGCTTTCTTT
cdr3_aa: CASSYSRKGARNTEAFF

d_call: TRBD2
j_call: TRBJ2-7
clone_size: NA
v_call: TRBV7-8
cdr3_nt: TGTGCCAGCAGCTACAGGACTAGCGGGAGGATCGCGGGGGGAACCTACGAGCAGTACTTC
cdr3_aa: CASSYRTSGRIAGGTYEQYF

d_call: TRBD1
j_call: TRBJ1-5
clone_size: NA
v_call: TRBV15
cdr3_nt: TGTGCCACGAAACCGGGACAGGCTGTTCAGCCCCAGCATTTT
cdr3_aa: CATKPGQAVQPQHF

d_call: NA
j_call: TRBJ1-6
clone_size: NA
v_call: TRBV30
cdr3_nt: TGTGCCTGGAGTGTTACCCCTAGGGATTCACCCCTCCACTTT
cdr3_aa: CAWSVTPRDSPLHF

d_call: TRBD2
j_call: TRBJ2-1
clone_size: NA
v_call: TRBV5-1
cdr3_nt: TGCGCCAGCAGCTTGGTGCAAGCGGGGGGCGTCGATGAGCAGTTCTTC
cdr3_aa: CASSLVQAGGVDEQFF